The T cell receptor (beta chain) under discussion was sequenced for a study of Graves' ophthalmopathy and Graves' hyperthyroidism. Study conclusions and caveats: A model built from 13 signatures distinguished ophthalmopathy from stable hyperthyroidism with around 91% sensitivity and less than 83% specificity.

As the template, RNA transcripts were used to amplify TCR beta CDR3 regions. After a first-round RT-PCR with HTBI primers, a second-round multiplex PCR was run. MiXCR was run by TCRdb on the multiplex PCR reads, yielding one entry per CDR3 protein. The sample holds 900,000 to 1,200,000 distinct CDR3 sequences, approximately 35% seen once. V lost 6 bases to trimming and J lost 4 bases; unmatched junction nucleotides: 15. Germline V gene data show CDR1 as SGHVS and CDR2 as FQNEAQ. CDR3 length equals 17 residues. There are many counts of this clonotype. The antigen remains unidentified. Sequencing was performed on peripheral blood or thyroid tissue (not recorded which). The sequence was collected from an adult man with Graves' hyperthyroidism. V and J are TRBV7-8 and TRBJ2-5; 9 positions match TRBD2. DNA for the CDR3: TGTGCCAGCAGACCGGGCCCTGGCGGGGGGGCCGGAGAGACCCAGTACTTC. Translation: CASRPGPGGGAGETQYF.